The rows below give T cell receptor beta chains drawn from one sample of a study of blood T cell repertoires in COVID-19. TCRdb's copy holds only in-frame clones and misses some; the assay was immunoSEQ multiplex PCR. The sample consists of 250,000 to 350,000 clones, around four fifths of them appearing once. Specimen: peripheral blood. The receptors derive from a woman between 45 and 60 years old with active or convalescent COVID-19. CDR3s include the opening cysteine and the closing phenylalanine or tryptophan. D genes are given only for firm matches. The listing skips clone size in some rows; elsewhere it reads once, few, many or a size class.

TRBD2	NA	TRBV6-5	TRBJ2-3	CGSGTTDTQYF	TGTGGGAGCGGGACCACAGATACGCAGTATTTT
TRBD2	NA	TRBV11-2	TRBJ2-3	CASSLRGGPGTDTQYF	TGTGCCAGCAGTCTTAGGGGAGGGCCAGGCACAGATACGCAGTATTTT
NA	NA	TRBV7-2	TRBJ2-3	CASSPVGATDTQYF	TGTGCCAGCAGCCCAGTGGGGGCAACAGATACGCAGTATTTT
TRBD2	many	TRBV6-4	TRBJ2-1	CASSDSTLAGRTQFF	TGTGCCAGCAGTGACTCGACCCTAGCGGGAAGGACCCAGTTCTTC
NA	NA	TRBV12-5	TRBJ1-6	CASGLATGSSYNSPLHF	TGTGCTAGTGGTTTGGCAACAGGGAGCTCCTATAATTCACCCCTCCACTTT
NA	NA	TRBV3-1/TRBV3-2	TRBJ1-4	CASSVSGEKLFF	TGTGCCAGCAGCGTATCAGGGGAAAAACTGTTTTTT
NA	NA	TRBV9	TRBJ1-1	CASSVEEAGVNTEAFF	TGTGCCAGCAGCGTAGAAGAGGCAGGGGTCAACACTGAAGCTTTCTTT
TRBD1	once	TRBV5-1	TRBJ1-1	CASSPAQGAGTEAFF	TGCGCCAGCAGCCCTGCACAGGGGGCAGGAACTGAAGCTTTCTTT
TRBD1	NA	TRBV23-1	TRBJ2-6	CATNTGGSGANVLTF	TGCGCCACTAATACAGGGGGCTCTGGGGCCAACGTCCTGACTTTC
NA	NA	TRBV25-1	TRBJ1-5	CASSETGPNQPQHF	TGTGCCAGCAGTGAGACAGGTCCCAATCAGCCCCAGCATTTT
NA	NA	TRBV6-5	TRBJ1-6	CASRGGFDNSPLHF	TGTGCCAGCCGAGGAGGATTCGATAATTCACCCCTCCACTTT
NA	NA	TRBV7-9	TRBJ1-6	CASSLALGSNSPLHF	TGTGCCAGCAGCTTAGCGTTGGGCAGCAATTCACCCCTCCACTTT
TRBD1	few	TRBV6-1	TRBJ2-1	CASSEGQGGVDEQFF	TGTGCCAGCAGTGAGGGACAGGGGGGGGTCGATGAGCAGTTCTTC
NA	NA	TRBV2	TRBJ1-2	CASSEGAYGYTF	TGTGCCAGCAGTGAAGGCGCCTATGGCTACACCTTC
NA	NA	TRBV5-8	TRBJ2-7	CASSLSGGYEQYF	TGTGCCAGCAGCTTGAGTGGAGGCTACGAGCAGTACTTC
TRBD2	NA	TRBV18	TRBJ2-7	CASSLLAGEGEQYF	TGTGCCAGCTCACTACTAGCGGGAGAGGGCGAGCAGTACTTC
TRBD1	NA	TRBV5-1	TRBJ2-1	CASSSRQGTYNEQFF	TGCGCCAGCAGCTCTCGACAGGGGACCTACAATGAGCAGTTCTTC
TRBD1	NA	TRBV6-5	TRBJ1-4	CASSQRTGGIEKLFF	TGTGCCAGCAGTCAACGGACAGGGGGCATTGAAAAACTGTTTTTT
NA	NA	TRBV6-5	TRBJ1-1	CASLLMTSSTEAFF	TGTGCCAGTCTCCTAATGACTAGTAGCACTGAAGCTTTCTTT
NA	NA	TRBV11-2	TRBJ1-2	CASSLTGGAGYGYTF	TGTGCCAGCAGCTTAACGGGTGGCGCCGGATATGGCTACACCTTC
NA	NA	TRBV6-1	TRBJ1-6	CASSEGQGPPLHF	TGTGCCAGCAGTGAAGGGCAGGGCCCACCCCTCCACTTT
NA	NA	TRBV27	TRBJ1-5	CASSFGVGNQPQHF	TGTGCCAGCAGTTTCGGTGTGGGCAATCAGCCCCAGCATTTT
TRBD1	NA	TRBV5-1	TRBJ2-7	CASSEGRDRGNEQYF	TGCGCCAGCAGCGAGGGCCGGGACAGGGGTAACGAGCAGTACTTC
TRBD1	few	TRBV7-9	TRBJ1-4	CASSPPWGVGQGGKLFF	TGTGCCAGCAGCCCCCCATGGGGTGTAGGACAGGGTGGAAAACTGTTTTTT
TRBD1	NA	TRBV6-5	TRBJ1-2	CASRNPGGAGYGYTF	TGTGCCAGCCGTAATCCAGGGGGCGCAGGCTATGGCTACACCTTC
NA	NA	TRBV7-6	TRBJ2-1	CASTSDSGSSYNEQFF	TGTGCCAGCACCTCCGATAGCGGAAGCTCCTACAATGAGCAGTTCTTC
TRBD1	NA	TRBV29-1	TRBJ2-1	CSVRQGPEQFF	TGCAGCGTACGACAGGGGCCTGAGCAGTTCTTC
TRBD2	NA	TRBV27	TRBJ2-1	CASSSFGTSSPHYYNEQFF	TGTGCCAGCAGTTCCTTTGGGACTAGCTCCCCCCACTACTACAATGAGCAGTTCTTC
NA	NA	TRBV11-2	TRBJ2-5	CASSLGAASGAAQYF	TGTGCCAGCAGCTTAGGGGCGGCTAGTGGGGCGGCCCAGTACTTC
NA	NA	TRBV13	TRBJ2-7	CASSERTTRAKQYF	TGTGCCAGCAGCGAAAGGACTACCCGGGCAAAGCAGTACTTC
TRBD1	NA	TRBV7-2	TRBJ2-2	CASTKGSGTANTGELFF	TGTGCCAGCACCAAGGGGTCCGGGACAGCTAACACCGGGGAGCTGTTTTTT
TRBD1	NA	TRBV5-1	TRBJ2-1	CASSFGEGGPSMNEQFF	TGCGCCAGCAGCTTCGGAGAAGGGGGCCCCTCTATGAATGAGCAGTTCTTC
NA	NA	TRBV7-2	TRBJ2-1	CASSLGGVLRNEQFF	TGTGCCAGCAGCTTAGGGGGAGTTTTGCGGAATGAGCAGTTCTTC
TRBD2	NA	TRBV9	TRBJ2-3	CASSLRTGVPGLAGGSTDTQYF	TGTGCCAGCAGCTTACGGACAGGAGTCCCGGGACTAGCGGGAGGCAGCACAGATACGCAGTATTTT
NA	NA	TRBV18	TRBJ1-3	CASSPRGAHGNTIYF	TGTGCCAGCTCACCAAGGGGCGCTCATGGAAACACCATATATTTT
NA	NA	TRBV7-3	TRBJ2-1	CASSLTGRGNEQFF	TGTGCCAGCAGCTTAACAGGCCGGGGGAATGAGCAGTTCTTC
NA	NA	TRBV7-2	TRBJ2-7	CASSLEGTRANEQYF	TGTGCCAGCAGCTTAGAGGGGACACGGGCTAATGAGCAGTACTTC
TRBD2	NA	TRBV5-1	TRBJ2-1	CASRDGTRIREQFF	TGCGCCAGCAGAGATGGGACTAGAATTCGCGAGCAGTTCTTC
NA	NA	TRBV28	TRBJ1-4	CASSLLRATNEKLFF	TGTGCCAGCAGTCTCCTGCGCGCAACTAATGAAAAACTGTTTTTT
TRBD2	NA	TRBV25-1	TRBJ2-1	CASRAGSYNEQFF	TGTGCCAGCAGAGCGGGGTCCTACAATGAGCAGTTCTTC
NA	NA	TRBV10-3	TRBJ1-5	CAISSVGGDGQPQHF	TGTGCCATCAGTTCGGTGGGAGGGGATGGGCAGCCCCAGCATTTT
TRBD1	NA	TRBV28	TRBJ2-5	CASSSIDRGHGETQYF	TGTGCCAGCAGTTCCATCGACAGGGGGCATGGAGAGACCCAGTACTTC